Below, 15 T cell receptor beta chains from the same sample are listed, as sequenced in a study of cytomegalovirus exposure and HLA in healthy donors. The PCR used 60 Vbeta and 13 Jbeta primers. Assay used: immunoSEQ multiplex PCR; TCRdb lists only in-frame clones, some missing. The table lists about 120,000 clones, roughly 80% of them singletons. The sequencing input was PBMCs. The receptors derive from a man aged 55 to 70 in good health and CMV-seropositive.

The chain has TRBV7-3 and TRBJ1-1, with D unclear. Germline V lookup: CDR1 SGHTA, CDR2 FQGTGA. Between the trimmed V and J ends, which lost 5 bases and 1 base, there was a span of 8 bases. The CDR3 runs to 13 residues. DNA for the CDR3: TGTGCCAGCAGCCTGAGACAGAACACTGAAGCTTTCTTT. Translating gives CASSLRQNTEAFF.

The gene calls are TRBV6-4 and TRBJ2-1; D perhaps matches TRBD1 (6 bases). The CDR3 extends over 16 amino acids. Trimming shortened V by 3 bases and J by 4 bases, and 16 bases separated the two germline ends. CDR1 is MRHNA and CDR2 is SNTAGT in the germline V gene. The CDR3 bases are TGTGCCAGCAGTGAAACAGGGACCTTTACTTACAATGAGCAGTTCTTC. It specifies CASSETGTFTYNEQFF.

The V and J genes are TRBV7-9 and TRBJ2-1, with 15 bases matching TRBD2. From germline, CDR1 is SEHNR and CDR2 FQNEAQ (reference sequence). V gave up 5 bases and J gave up 7 bases; unmatched junction bases: 15. This CDR3 is 19 amino acids long. In DNA form, the CDR3 reads TGTGCCAGCAGCCCGCTAGAGGGACTAGCGGGGGGTGAGAAGAATGAGCAGTTCTTC. It codes for CASSPLEGLAGGEKNEQFF.

The chain uses TRBV30 and TRBJ1-2; D call uncertain. In germline, CDR1 is GTSNPN, CDR2 SVGIG (reference sequence). This CDR3 is built from 11 residues. Deletions cut 5 bases from V and 1 base from J, with 5 bases between. The CDR3 loop reads CAWAHNYGYTF. CDR3 coding DNA: TGTGCCTGGGCGCATAACTATGGCTACACCTTC. The complete variable domain, with remaining parts taken from reference TRBV30 and TRBJ1-2, reads SQTIHQWPATLVQPVGSPLSLECTVEGTSNPNLYWYRQAAGRGLQLLFYSVGIGQISSEVPQNLSASRPQDRQFILSSKKLLLSDSGFYLCAWAHNYGYTFGSGTRLTVV.

The V and J genes are TRBV6-1 and TRBJ1-1, with 7 nucleotides matching TRBD1. This CDR3 spans 14 amino acids. Germline lookup yields CDR1 MNHNS and CDR2 SASEGT. J lost 3 bases, V lost 6 bases, and 7 bases had no gene match. CDR3: CASSFSGGDTEAFF. As DNA, the CDR3 is TGTGCCAGCAGCTTTTCAGGGGGAGACACTGAAGCTTTCTTT.

This sequence joins TRBV5-1 and TRBJ2-5, with a weak D call TRBD1 (6 bases). The DNA end is more similar to TRBJ2-7, so the J call may be wrong. Germline V CDR1 and CDR2: SGHRS, YFSETQ. The CDR3 extends over 15 amino acids. CDR3 nucleotides: TGCGCCAGCAGCTTGGGGGACACGGACCACTACGAGCAGTACTTC. Protein sequence: CASSLGDTDHYEQYF.

This sequence joins TRBV30 and TRBJ2-1; D possibly corresponds to TRBD2 (5 bases). Germline loops: CDR1 GTSNPN, CDR2 SVGIG (reference sequence). The CDR3 has 13 residues. Trimming took off 2 bases at V and 4 bases at J, with 9 bases between the two ends. The CDR3: CAWSLDSYNEQFF. CDR3 coding DNA: TGTGCCTGGAGTTTGGACTCATACAATGAGCAGTTCTTC. Looking up the rest from reference TRBV30 and TRBJ2-1 gives the full variable domain: SQTIHQWPATLVQPVGSPLSLECTVEGTSNPNLYWYRQAAGRGLQLLFYSVGIGQISSEVPQNLSASRPQDRQFILSSKKLLLSDSGFYLCAWSLDSYNEQFFGPGTRLTVL.

This clone has more than one count but fewer than ten. This sequence joins TRBV6-5 and TRBJ1-6, with D perhaps matching TRBD1 (6 bases). The CDR3 loop spans 16 amino acids. The ends were cut back, 0 bases at V and 6 bases at J, with 12 bases in the middle. The germline V gene has CDR1 MNHEY and CDR2 SVGAGI. CDR3 DNA sequence: TGTGCCAGCAGTTACTCGTGGGGGCTCAGTAATTCACCCCTCCACTTT. The encoded protein is CASSYSWGLSNSPLHF.

This clone was detected only a few times. The chain recombines TRBV19 with TRBJ2-1, with 7 positions matching TRBD1. This CDR3 is built from 13 residues. CDR1 and CDR2 (germline): LNHDA, SQIVND (reference sequence). With 6 bases clipped from V and 9 bases from J, the junction kept 8 bases outside the gene matches. CDR3 nucleotides: TGTGCCAGTAGAACCGGGACAGTGAGTGAGCAGTTCTTC. This gives the protein CASRTGTVSEQFF.

As to this clone: The sample carries other DNA sequences with the same CDR3. This sequence joins TRBV7-2 and TRBJ1-1; TRBD1 is a possible D gene (5 bases). Between the trimmed V and J ends, which lost 5 bases and 1 base, there was a span of 8 bases. The CDR3 loop spans 13 amino acids. Germline lookup yields CDR1 SGHTA and CDR2 FQGNSA. CDR3 sequence (DNA): TGTGCCAGCAGCCCTACAGGGAACACTGAAGCTTTCTTT. This gives the protein CASSPTGNTEAFF.

V and J are TRBV28 and TRBJ1-2; D unresolved. V lost 10 bases and J 3 bases, leaving 15 bases between the germline ends. The germline gives CDR1 MDHEN, CDR2 SYDVKM. The length of the CDR3 is 13 residues. The CDR3 protein is CATALGADYGYTF. CDR3 nucleotide sequence: TGTGCCACCGCCCTTGGTGCGGACTATGGCTACACCTTC.

The chain has TRBV28 and TRBJ1-1; tentative D call: TRBD1 (5 bases). Trimming left V 11 bases short and J 3 bases short, with 25 bases between. Germline assignment: CDR1 MDHEN and CDR2 SYDVKM. The CDR3 has 16 amino acids. This CDR3 is CALVGLPGVMDTEAFF. CDR3 sequence (DNA): TGTGCCCTAGTGGGACTGCCGGGGGTTATGGACACTGAAGCTTTCTTT.

The V call is TRBV29-1, the J call TRBJ2-3, with TRBD2 matching 7 bases. Unmatched junction bases numbered 8, after V lost 1 base and J lost 4 bases. The CDR3 covers 15 residues. The germline gives CDR1 SQVTM, CDR2 ANQGSEA. This CDR3 is CSVEVGGRAPDTQYF. The CDR3 region has the DNA TGCAGCGTTGAAGTGGGAGGGAGGGCGCCAGATACGCAGTATTTT.

The chain recombines TRBV6-5 with TRBJ2-5, with 9 bases matching TRBD1. Germline V gene sequence: CDR1 MNHEY, CDR2 SVGAGI. The ends lost 6 bases at V and 4 bases at J; junction bases unmatched: 3. The CDR3 loop spans 13 amino acids. This CDR3 is CASSTGGPETQYF. In nucleotides, the CDR3 is TGTGCCAGCAGCACAGGGGGCCCAGAGACCCAGTACTTC.

V gene TRBV28 combines with J gene TRBJ2-1; 10 bases are shared with TRBD2. The CDR3 is made up of 14 amino acids. CDR1 and CDR2 from the germline V gene are MDHEN and SYDVKM. Trimming at V came to 7 bases and at J to 8 bases, leaving 8 bases not matched to a gene. The CDR3 loop reads CASISGRAIDEQFF. For the CDR3, the DNA is TGTGCCAGCATCAGCGGGAGGGCCATAGATGAGCAGTTCTTC.